This TCR beta chain was found in a study of shared clonotypes between healthy human individuals. Study information: The study drew on a couple of women and a few men aged 18 to 49 as donors.

V was pared by 5 bases and J by 0 bases, with 3 bases between. Germline V gene sequence: CDR1 SEHNR, CDR2 FQNEAQ (reference sequence). The CDR3 is 12 amino acids. Method: immunoSEQ multiplex PCR; TCRdb's copy keeps in-frame clones and lacks some. Of under 600,000 clones listed, roughly four fifths are singletons. This clone is a singleton in its sample. A much larger clonotype is one base distant, so this may be a read error. The sequenced sample consisted of PBMCs. This TCR derives from a woman between 40 and 50 years old in good health. Some clones in this sample may be carry-over from other donors' samples. V is TRBV7-9 and J is TRBJ2-3; no firm D call. Here the CDR3 reads CASSPSTDTQYF. In nucleotides, the CDR3 is TGTGCCAGCAGCCCAAGCACAGATACGCAGTATTTT.